This is a list of T cell receptor beta chains from one sample in a study of shared clonotypes between healthy human individuals. TCRdb's table, derived via immunoSEQ multiplex PCR, lists solely in-frame clones and lacks some. The repertoire holds over a million clones, about 70% seen once, with around 1.5% in the top ten. Sequencing was performed on memory CD4+ T cells sorted from blood. These receptors all come from a man between 18 and 35 years old in good health. Each CDR3 is given with its conserved first and last residue.

v_call cdr3_aa
TRBV4-1 CASSPHGRTGTDTQYF
TRBV2 CASSTGLAGQYF
TRBV11-2 CASSLIWGINSPLHF
TRBV6-6 CASRLQGSGANVLTF
TRBV27 CASSGQPNQPQHF
TRBV28 CASSRDRGEQYF
TRBV6-5 CASGWGNTIYF
TRBV7-9 CASSLAAGGLYSPLHF
TRBV6-1 CANGQGYEQYF
TRBV10-1 CASSLTGDYEQYF
TRBV10-3 CAISETTDYGYTF
TRBV30 CAWSVPYGRPNTEAFF
TRBV10-3 CAISSHREVNTEAFF
TRBV9 CASSVALGASTDTQYF
TRBV28 CASSPVVYGRGTPYEQYF
TRBV7-2 CASSLGRRVPGELFF